These 2 T cell receptor beta chains were sequenced from one sample in a study of cytomegalovirus exposure and HLA in healthy donors. The PCR was carried out with 60 Vbeta primers and 13 Jbeta primers. Assay used: immunoSEQ multiplex PCR; TCRdb lists only in-frame clones, some missing. In total, the table holds 150,000 to 200,000 clones. Specimen: PBMCs. Receptor source: a woman between 18 and 29 years old in good health and CMV-seropositive.

J is TRBJ1-5 and V is TRBV4-1; D is ambiguous. Looked up from germline, CDR1 is MGHRA and CDR2 is YSYEKL. The CDR3 has 13 amino acids. V lost 1 base to trimming and J lost 6 bases, with 7 bases between them. In DNA, the CDR3 is TGCGCCAGCAGCCAAGCTCTAAGTCAGCCCCAGCATTTT. Translated, it gives CASSQALSQPQHF.

The rearrangement links TRBV10-3 to TRBJ1-2, with TRBD1 identical over 8 bases. V was pared by 1 base and J by 6 bases, with 10 bases of the junction left unmatched. The CDR3 totals 16 residues. The germline gives CDR1 ENHRY, CDR2 SYGVKD. CDR3 sequence reads: CAISEFSGQGKDGYTF. The CDR3 nucleotides are TGTGCCATCAGTGAGTTTAGCGGACAGGGAAAGGATGGCTACACCTTC.